Presented here are 4 T cell receptor beta chains from one specimen sequenced in a study of T cell responses to AZD1222 COVID-19 vaccine. The assay was immunoSEQ multiplex PCR, and TCRdb's table has in-frame clones only and misses some. The sample carries roughly 93,000 clones, around nine tenths recorded once. The specimen was peripheral blood, collected 28 days after the second AZD1222 dose. The origin of the receptors is an adult who received the AZD1222 COVID-19 vaccine.

The V gene is TRBV6-8, the J gene TRBJ2-7, with D possibly matching TRBD2 (6 bases). The CDR3 length is 14 residues. Germline CDR1 reads MNHGY; CDR2 reads SAAAGT. The V and J ends lost 6 bases and 2 bases respectively, with 14 bases between them. Here the CDR3 reads CASRPGTGTYEQYV. In DNA, the CDR3 is TGTGCCAGCAGACCTGGGACTGGGACCTACGAGCAGTACGTC.

The chain links TRBV7-2 to TRBJ2-3, with 13 bases identical to TRBD2. Germline V CDR1 and CDR2: SGHTA, FQGNSA. Unmatched junction bases numbered 8, after V lost 1 base and J lost 1 base. The CDR3 contains 19 residues. The CDR3 region is CASSLGTSGGAGGTDTQYF. The CDR3 DNA reads as TGTGCCAGCAGCTTAGGAACTAGCGGGGGGGCCGGGGGCACAGATACGCAGTATTTT. The whole variable domain, remainder taken from reference TRBV7-2 and TRBJ2-3, is GAGVSQSPSNKVTEKGKDVELRCDPISGHTALYWYRQSLGQGLEFLIYFQGNSAPDKSGLPSDRFSAERTGGSVSTLTIQRTQQEDSAVYLCASSLGTSGGAGGTDTQYFGPGTRLTVL.

The genes are TRBV11-1 and TRBJ2-7; D possibly corresponds to TRBD2 (6 bases). CDR3 length: 13 residues. Germline V lookup: CDR1 SGHAT, CDR2 FQDESV (reference sequence). Trimming pared 5 bases from V and 3 bases from J, leaving 11 bases between. The CDR3 here is CASSPGTVYEQYF. The CDR3 bases are TGTGCCAGCAGCCCGGGGACTGTCTACGAGCAGTACTTC. Supplemented by reference TRBV11-1 and TRBJ2-7, the full variable domain reads EAEVAQSPRYKITEKSQAVAFWCDPISGHATLYWYRQILGQGPELLVQFQDESVVDDSQLPKDRFSAERLKGVDSTLKIQPAELGDSAMYLCASSPGTVYEQYFGPGTRLTVT.

V usage is TRBV14 and J usage is TRBJ1-4; 8 bases fit TRBD1. CDR1 and CDR2 from the germline V gene are SGHDN and FVKESK. This CDR3 has 14 residues. The V segment lost 4 bases and the J segment 8 bases; nucleotides outside the gene matches: 6. The CDR3 loop is CASSPRTGYEKLFF. In DNA form, the CDR3 reads TGTGCCAGCAGCCCTAGGACAGGGTACGAAAAACTGTTTTTT.